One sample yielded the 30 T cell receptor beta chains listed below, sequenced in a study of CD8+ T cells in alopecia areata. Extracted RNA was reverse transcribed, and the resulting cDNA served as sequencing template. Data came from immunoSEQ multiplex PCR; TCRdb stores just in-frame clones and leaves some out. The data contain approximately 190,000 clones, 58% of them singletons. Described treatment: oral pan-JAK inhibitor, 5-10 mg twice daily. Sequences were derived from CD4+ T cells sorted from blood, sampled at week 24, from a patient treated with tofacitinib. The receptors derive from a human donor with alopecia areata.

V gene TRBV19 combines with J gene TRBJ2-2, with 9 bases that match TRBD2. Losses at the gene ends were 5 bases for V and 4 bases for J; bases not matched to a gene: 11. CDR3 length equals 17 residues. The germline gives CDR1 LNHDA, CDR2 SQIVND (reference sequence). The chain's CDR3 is CASSPPGLAGSTGELFF. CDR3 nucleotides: TGTGCCAGTAGTCCCCCTGGGCTAGCGGGAAGCACCGGGGAGCTGTTTTTT. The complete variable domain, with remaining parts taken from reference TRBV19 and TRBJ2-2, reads DGGITQSPKYLFRKEGQNVTLSCEQNLNHDAMYWYRQDPGQGLRLIYYSQIVNDFQKGDIAEGYSVSREKKESFPLTVTSAQKNPTAFYLCASSPPGLAGSTGELFFGEGSRLTVL.

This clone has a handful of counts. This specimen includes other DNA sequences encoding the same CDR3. The CDR3 region is CSARENYEQYF. The CDR3 DNA is TGCAGTGCTAGAGAGAACTACGAGCAGTACTTC. J is TRBJ2-7 and V is TRBV20-1, with unresolved D. Germline values: CDR1 DFQATT, CDR2 SNEGSKA (reference sequence). The CDR3 consists of 11 residues. The V end was cut by 0 bases, the J end by 3 bases, with 3 bases between.

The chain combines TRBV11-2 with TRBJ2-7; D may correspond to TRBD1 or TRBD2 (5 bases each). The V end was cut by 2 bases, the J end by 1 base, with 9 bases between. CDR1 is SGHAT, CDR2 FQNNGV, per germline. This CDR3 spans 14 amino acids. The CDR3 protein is CASSLPGRSYEQYF. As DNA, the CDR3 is TGTGCCAGCAGCTTACCGGGACGTTCCTACGAGCAGTACTTC.

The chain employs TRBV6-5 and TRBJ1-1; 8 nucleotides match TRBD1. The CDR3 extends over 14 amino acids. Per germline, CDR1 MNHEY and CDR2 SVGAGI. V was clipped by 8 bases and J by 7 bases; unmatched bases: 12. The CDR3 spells CASSQGAGFGEAFF. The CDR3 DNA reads TGTGCCAGCTCTCAGGGGGCGGGTTTTGGTGAAGCTTTCTTT.

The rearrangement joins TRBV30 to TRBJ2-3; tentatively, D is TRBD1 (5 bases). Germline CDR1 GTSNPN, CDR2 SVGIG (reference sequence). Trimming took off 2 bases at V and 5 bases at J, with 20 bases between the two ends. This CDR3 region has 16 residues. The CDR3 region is CAWSMDKGGPRDTQYF. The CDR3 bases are TGTGCCTGGAGTATGGACAAGGGTGGCCCGAGAGATACGCAGTATTTT. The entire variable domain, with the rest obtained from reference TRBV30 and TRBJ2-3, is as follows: SQTIHQWPATLVQPVGSPLSLECTVEGTSNPNLYWYRQAAGRGLQLLFYSVGIGQISSEVPQNLSASRPQDRQFILSSKKLLLSDSGFYLCAWSMDKGGPRDTQYFGPGTRLTVL.

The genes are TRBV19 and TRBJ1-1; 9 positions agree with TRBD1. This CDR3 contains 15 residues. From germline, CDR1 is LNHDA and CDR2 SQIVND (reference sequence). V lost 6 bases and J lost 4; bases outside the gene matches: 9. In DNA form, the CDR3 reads TGTGCCAGTAGCAGACGGAAGGACAGGGGCACTGAAGCTTTCTTT. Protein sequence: CASSRRKDRGTEAFF.

The CDR3 nucleotides read TGTGCCAGTAGCCCGCCGGGGCTAGCGGTAGAGACCCAGTACTTC. The encoded protein is CASSPPGLAVETQYF. The chain is built from TRBV19 and TRBJ2-5, with 7 positions matching TRBD2. The trim removed 6 bases at V and 4 bases at J, leaving 11 bases unmatched. Per the germline V gene, CDR1 is LNHDA and CDR2 is SQIVND (reference sequence). This CDR3 has 15 residues.

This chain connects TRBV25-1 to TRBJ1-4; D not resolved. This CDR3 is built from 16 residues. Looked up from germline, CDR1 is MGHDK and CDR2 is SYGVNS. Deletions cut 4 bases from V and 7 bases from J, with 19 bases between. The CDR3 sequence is CASSVEAGLTGEKLFF. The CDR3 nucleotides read TGTGCCAGCAGTGTTGAGGCCGGGCTGACGGGTGAAAAACTGTTTTTT.

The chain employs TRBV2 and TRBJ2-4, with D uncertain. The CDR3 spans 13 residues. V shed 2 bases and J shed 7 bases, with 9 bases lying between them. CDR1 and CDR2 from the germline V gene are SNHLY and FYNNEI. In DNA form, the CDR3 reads TGTGCCAGCAGTGAAATGGCAGACAACATTCAGTACTTC. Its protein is CASSEMADNIQYF.

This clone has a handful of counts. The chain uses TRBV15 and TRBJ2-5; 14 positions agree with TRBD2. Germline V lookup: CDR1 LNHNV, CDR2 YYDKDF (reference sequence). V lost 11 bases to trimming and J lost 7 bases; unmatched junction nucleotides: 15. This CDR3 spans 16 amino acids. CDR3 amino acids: CAVRLAGGPGRGTQYF. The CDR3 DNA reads TGTGCCGTCAGACTAGCGGGGGGGCCAGGGCGAGGGACCCAGTACTTC.

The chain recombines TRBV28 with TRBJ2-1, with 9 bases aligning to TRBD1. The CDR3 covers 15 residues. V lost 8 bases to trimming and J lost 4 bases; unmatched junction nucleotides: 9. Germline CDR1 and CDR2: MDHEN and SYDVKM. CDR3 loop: CASSPTGGRYNEQFF. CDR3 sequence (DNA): TGTGCCAGCTCCCCGACAGGGGGTCGGTACAATGAGCAGTTCTTC.

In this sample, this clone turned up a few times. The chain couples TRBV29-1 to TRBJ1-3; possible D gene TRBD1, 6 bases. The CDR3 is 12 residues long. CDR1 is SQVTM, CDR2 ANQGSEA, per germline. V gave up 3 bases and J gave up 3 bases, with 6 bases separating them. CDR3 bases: TGCAGCGTTGACAGGGGTGGAAACACCATATATTTT. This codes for CSVDRGGNTIYF.

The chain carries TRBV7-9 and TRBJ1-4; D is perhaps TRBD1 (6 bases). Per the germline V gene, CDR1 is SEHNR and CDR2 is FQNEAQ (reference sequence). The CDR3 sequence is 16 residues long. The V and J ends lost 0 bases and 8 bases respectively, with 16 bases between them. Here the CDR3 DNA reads TGTGCCAGCAGCTTAGCGAGAGGGGGGGATCAGGAAAAACTGTTTTTT. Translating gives CASSLARGGDQEKLFF.

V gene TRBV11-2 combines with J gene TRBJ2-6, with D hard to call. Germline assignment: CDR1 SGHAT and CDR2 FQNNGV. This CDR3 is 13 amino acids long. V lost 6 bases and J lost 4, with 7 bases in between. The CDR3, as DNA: TGTGCCAGCAGAAGGGCAGGGGCCAACGTCCTGACTTTC. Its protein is CASRRAGANVLTF.

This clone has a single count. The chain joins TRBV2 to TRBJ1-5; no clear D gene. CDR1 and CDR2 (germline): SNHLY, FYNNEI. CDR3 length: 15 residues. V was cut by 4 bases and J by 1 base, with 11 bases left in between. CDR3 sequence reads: CASSAARASNQPQHF. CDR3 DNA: TGTGCCAGCAGTGCAGCGAGGGCCAGCAATCAGCCCCAGCATTTT.

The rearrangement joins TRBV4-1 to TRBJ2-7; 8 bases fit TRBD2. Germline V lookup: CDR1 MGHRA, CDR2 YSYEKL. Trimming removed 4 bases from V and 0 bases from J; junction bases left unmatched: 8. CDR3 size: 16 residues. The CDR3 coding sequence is TGCGCCAGCAGCCGACTTAGCGGGGTGGGCTCCTACGAGCAGTACTTC. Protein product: CASSRLSGVGSYEQYF.

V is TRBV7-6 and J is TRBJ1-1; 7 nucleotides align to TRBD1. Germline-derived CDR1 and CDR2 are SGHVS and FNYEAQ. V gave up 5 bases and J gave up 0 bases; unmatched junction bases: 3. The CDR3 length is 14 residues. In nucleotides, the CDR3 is TGTGCCAGCAGCCCGGGACAGCTGAACACTGAAGCTTTCTTT. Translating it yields CASSPGQLNTEAFF.

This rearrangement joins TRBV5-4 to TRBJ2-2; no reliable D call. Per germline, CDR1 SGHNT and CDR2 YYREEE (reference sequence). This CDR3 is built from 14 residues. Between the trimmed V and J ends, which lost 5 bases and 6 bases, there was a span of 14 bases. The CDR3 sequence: CASRDDRQSGELFF. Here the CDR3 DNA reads TGTGCCAGCAGGGATGACCGTCAGTCCGGGGAGCTGTTTTTT.

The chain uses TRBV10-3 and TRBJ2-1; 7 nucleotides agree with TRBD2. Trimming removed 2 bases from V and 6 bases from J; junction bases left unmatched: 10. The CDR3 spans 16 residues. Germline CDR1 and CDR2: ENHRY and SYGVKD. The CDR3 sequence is CAISELSSGDRNEQFF. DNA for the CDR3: TGTGCCATCAGTGAGCTGTCTAGCGGTGACCGCAATGAGCAGTTCTTC.

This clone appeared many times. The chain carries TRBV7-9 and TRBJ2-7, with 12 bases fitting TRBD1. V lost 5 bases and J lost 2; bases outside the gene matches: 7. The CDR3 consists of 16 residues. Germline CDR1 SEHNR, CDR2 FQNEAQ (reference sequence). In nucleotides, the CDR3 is TGTGCCAGCAGCGGGAGGGACAGGGGGCTTACCTACGAGCAGTACTTC. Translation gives CASSGRDRGLTYEQYF.

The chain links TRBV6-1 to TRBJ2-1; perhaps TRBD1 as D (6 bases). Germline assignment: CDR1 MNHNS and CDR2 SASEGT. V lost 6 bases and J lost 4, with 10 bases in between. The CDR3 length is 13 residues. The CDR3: CASSRQDYNEQFF. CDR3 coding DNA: TGTGCCAGCAGCCGACAGGATTACAATGAGCAGTTCTTC.

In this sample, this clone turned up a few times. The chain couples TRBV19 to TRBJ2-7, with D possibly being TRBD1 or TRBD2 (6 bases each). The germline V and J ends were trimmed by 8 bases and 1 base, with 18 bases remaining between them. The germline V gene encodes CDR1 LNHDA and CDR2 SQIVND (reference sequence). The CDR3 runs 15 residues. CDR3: CASALEGQSSYEQYF. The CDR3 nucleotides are TGTGCCAGTGCCCTGGAGGGACAAAGTTCCTACGAGCAGTACTTC. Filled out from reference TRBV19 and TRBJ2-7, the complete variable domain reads DGGITQSPKYLFRKEGQNVTLSCEQNLNHDAMYWYRQDPGQGLRLIYYSQIVNDFQKGDIAEGYSVSREKKESFPLTVTSAQKNPTAFYLCASALEGQSSYEQYFGPGTRLTVT.

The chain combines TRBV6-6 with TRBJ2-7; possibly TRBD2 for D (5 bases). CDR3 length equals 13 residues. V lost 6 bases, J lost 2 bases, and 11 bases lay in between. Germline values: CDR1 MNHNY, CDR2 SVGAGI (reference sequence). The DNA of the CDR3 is TGTGCCAGCAGCAACAGCGGACCCTACGAGCAGTACTTC. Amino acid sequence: CASSNSGPYEQYF.

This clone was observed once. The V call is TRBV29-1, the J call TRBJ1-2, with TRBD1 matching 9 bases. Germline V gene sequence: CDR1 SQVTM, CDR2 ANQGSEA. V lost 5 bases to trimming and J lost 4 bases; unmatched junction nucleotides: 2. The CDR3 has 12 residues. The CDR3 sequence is CSVRQGGYGYTF. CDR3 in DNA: TGCAGCGTTAGACAGGGGGGCTATGGCTACACCTTC.

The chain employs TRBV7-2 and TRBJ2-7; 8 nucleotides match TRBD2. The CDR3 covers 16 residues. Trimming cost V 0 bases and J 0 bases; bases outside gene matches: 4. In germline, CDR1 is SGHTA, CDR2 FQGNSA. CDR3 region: CASSLAGGTSSYEQYF. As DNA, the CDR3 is TGTGCCAGCAGCTTAGCGGGAGGGACTAGCTCCTACGAGCAGTACTTC.

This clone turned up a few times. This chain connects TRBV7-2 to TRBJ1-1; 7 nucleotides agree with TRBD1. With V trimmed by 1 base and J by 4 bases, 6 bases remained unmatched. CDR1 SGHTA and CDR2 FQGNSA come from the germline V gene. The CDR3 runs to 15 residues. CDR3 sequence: CASSLGDRDSTEAFF. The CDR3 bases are TGTGCCAGCAGCTTAGGTGACCGGGACAGCACTGAAGCTTTCTTT.

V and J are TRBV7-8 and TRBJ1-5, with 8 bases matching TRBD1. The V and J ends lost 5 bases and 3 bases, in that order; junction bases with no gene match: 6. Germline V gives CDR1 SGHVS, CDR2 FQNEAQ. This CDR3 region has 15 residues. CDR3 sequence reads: CASSPQGDLNQPQHF. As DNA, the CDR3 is TGTGCCAGCAGCCCACAGGGGGATCTCAATCAGCCCCAGCATTTT.

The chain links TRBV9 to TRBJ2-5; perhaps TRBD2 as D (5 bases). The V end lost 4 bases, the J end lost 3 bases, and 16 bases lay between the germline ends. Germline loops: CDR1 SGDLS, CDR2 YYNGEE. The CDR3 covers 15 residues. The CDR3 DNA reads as TGTGCCAGCAGCCCCATGGCGCGAGCGGAAGAGACCCAGTACTTC. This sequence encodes CASSPMARAEETQYF. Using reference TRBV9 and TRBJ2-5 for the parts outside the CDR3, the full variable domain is DSGVTQTPKHLITATGQRVTLRCSPRSGDLSVYWYQQSLDQGLQFLIQYYNGEERAKGNILERFSAQQFPDLHSELNLSSLELGDSALYFCASSPMARAEETQYFGPGTRLLVL.

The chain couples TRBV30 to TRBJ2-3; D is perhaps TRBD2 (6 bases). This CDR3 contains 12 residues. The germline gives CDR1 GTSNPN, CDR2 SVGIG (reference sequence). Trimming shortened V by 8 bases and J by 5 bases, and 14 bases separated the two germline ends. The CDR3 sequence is CARAGGGDTQYF. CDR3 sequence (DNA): TGTGCCCGAGCCGGGGGAGGAGATACGCAGTATTTT.

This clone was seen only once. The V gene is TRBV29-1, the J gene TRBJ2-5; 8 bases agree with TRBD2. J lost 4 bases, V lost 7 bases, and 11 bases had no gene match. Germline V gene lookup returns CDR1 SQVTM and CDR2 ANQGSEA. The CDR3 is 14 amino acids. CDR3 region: CSASGAGVGETQYF. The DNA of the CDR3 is TGCAGCGCCTCGGGAGCGGGAGTTGGAGAGACCCAGTACTTC.